This T cell receptor beta chain is from a study of identical twins. Study-wide findings and caveats: Part of the zero-insertion signal could reflect confounding by invariant MAIT and iNKT cells. Where out-of-frame alpha sequences were twin-shared, they showed excess low generation probability. A cross-sectional statistical analysis, not follow-up of the same donors, supported the conclusions.

As concerns this clonotype: As yet, its antigen is unknown.

TCRdb recomputed calls from the 5' RACE reads with MiXCR, one row per CDR3 protein. The sample yields roughly 250,000 distinct CDR3 sequences, 7% to 8.5% seen once. The same sample was also studied in work on yellow fever vaccine responses in identical twins.

The sequenced sample consisted of CD8+ T cells sorted from blood. This TCR derives from a young woman in good health.

The CDR3 DNA sequence: TGCGCCAGCATCTCGGGGGCCAATGAGCAGTTCTTC. It yields the protein CASISGANEQFF. V is TRBV10-2 and J is TRBJ2-1, with D possibly being TRBD1 or TRBD2 (6 bases each). V lost 7 bases, J lost 6 bases, and 10 bases lay in between. The CDR3 covers 12 residues. Germline values: CDR1 WSHSY, CDR2 SAAADI.